A single sample gave rise to the 17 T cell receptor beta chains below, sequenced in a study of response to subunit inactivated influenza vaccine. TCRdb re-called the RT-PCR reads through MiXCR, storing one row per CDR3 protein. The sample lists 700,000 to 800,000 distinct CDR3 sequences; 18% were seen once. The specimen comprised PBMCs from blood, sampled about 5 days after vaccination. The receptors derive from a man aged 45-60 years who received an inactivated influenza vaccine.

The chain uses TRBV30 and TRBJ2-5, with unresolved D. The V end was cut by 2 bases, the J end by 5 bases, with 3 bases between. The CDR3 contains 10 residues. The V gene's germline CDR1 is GTSNPN and CDR2 SVGIG (reference sequence). CDR3 sequence: CAWSIETQYF. CDR3 sequence (DNA): TGTGCCTGGAGTATCGAGACCCAGTACTTC.

This clonotype was observed many times. The chain joins TRBV7-2 to TRBJ2-1; 7 positions match TRBD1. This CDR3 has 13 amino acids. With V trimmed by 6 bases and J by 6 bases, 5 bases remained unmatched. Per the germline V gene, CDR1 is SGHTA and CDR2 is FQGNSA. The CDR3 nucleotides are TGTGCCAGCAGGACAGGGTTTTTCAATGAGCAGTTCTTC. It translates to CASRTGFFNEQFF.

The V call is TRBV7-9, the J call TRBJ2-1; TRBD2 matches at 11 bases. V lost 10 bases, J lost 7 bases, and 18 bases stayed unmatched. CDR3 length: 17 residues. In germline, CDR1 is SEHNR, CDR2 FQNEAQ (reference sequence). The CDR3 nucleotides are TGTGCCACCACGGTGAGACTAGCGGGAACTAGGTTGAATGAGCAGTTCTTC. Protein sequence: CATTVRLAGTRLNEQFF. The variable domain in full, completed from reference TRBV7-9 and TRBJ2-1, reads DTGVSQNPRHKITKRGQNVTFRCDPISEHNRLYWYRQTLGQGPEFLTYFQNEAQLEKSRLLSDRFSAERPKGSFSTLEIQRTEQGDSAMYLCATTVRLAGTRLNEQFFGPGTRLTVL.

This clonotype was seen a handful of times. The chain is built from TRBV5-1 and TRBJ1-6; the D gene is possibly TRBD1 (5 bases). Germline CDR1 is SGHRS and CDR2 is YFSETQ. CDR3 size: 16 residues. The ends were cut back, 0 bases at V and 5 bases at J, with 12 bases in the middle. In DNA, the CDR3 is TGCGCCAGCAGCTTGGAGGAGGGGCTCAATAATTCACCCCTCCACTTT. Translated, it gives CASSLEEGLNNSPLHF.

This chain links TRBV11-1 with TRBJ2-1; tentative D call: TRBD2 (5 bases). The V end lost 3 bases, the J end lost 2 bases, and 23 bases lay between the germline ends. The CDR3 contains 19 residues. Per the germline V gene, CDR1 is SGHAT and CDR2 is FQDESV (reference sequence). The CDR3 region has the DNA TGTGCCAGCAGCTTCCGCCAGCCGCCTCCCAACGGGGCCTACAATGAGCAGTTCTTC. It codes for CASSFRQPPPNGAYNEQFF.

This clonotype was detected only a few times. The CDR3 spells CASSESWDTGELFF. The CDR3 bases are TGCGCCAGCAGTGAGTCCTGGGACACCGGGGAGCTGTTTTTT. This chain joins TRBV10-1 and TRBJ2-2; D remains unclear. V dropped 0 bases and J dropped 3 bases, with 5 bases sitting between them. CDR3 size: 14 residues. The V gene's germline CDR1 is WNHNN and CDR2 SYGVQD (reference sequence).

This clonotype was seen more than once but under ten times. This chain uses TRBV4-1 with TRBJ2-1; D is perhaps TRBD1 (6 bases). The CDR3 totals 11 residues. Germline lookup yields CDR1 MGHRA and CDR2 YSYEKL. Trimming removed 6 bases from V and 10 bases from J, with 10 bases in between. This CDR3 reads CASRPGTEQFF. DNA of the CDR3: TGCGCCAGCAGACCCGGGACAGAGCAGTTCTTC.

This clonotype was seen a few times. The chain uses TRBV25-1 and TRBJ2-7; TRBD1 matches 7 bases. CDR1 is MGHDK and CDR2 is SYGVNS in the germline V gene. The CDR3 runs to 14 residues. V trimming: 4 bases; J trimming: 3 bases; junction bases outside the gene matches: 6. CDR3: CASSVGQEVYEQYF. The CDR3 DNA is TGTGCCAGCAGTGTCGGACAGGAGGTCTACGAGCAGTACTTC.

The V gene is TRBV11-1, the J gene TRBJ2-6; 14 bases are a match to TRBD2. The CDR3 runs 19 residues. The V gene's germline CDR1 is SGHAT and CDR2 FQDESV (reference sequence). Losses at the gene ends were 5 bases for V and 2 bases for J; bases not matched to a gene: 8. CDR3 sequence reads: CASSPRQGLAGAGANVLTF. CDR3 sequence (DNA): TGTGCCAGCAGCCCAAGACAGGGACTAGCGGGAGCTGGGGCCAACGTCCTGACTTTC.

This clonotype was seen more than once but under ten times. This sequence joins TRBV6-2 or TRBV6-3 and TRBJ2-7; the D gene could be TRBD1 or TRBD2 (6 bases each). V was shortened by 8 bases and J by 5 bases, with 22 bases between the two germline ends. This CDR3 is built from 15 residues. Looked up from germline, CDR1 is MNHEY and CDR2 is SVGEGT. CDR3 bases: TGTGCCAGCCGAGGGGGGACACTGGCCGGGGACGAGCAGTACTTC. Its translation: CASRGGTLAGDEQYF.

J is TRBJ2-7 and V is TRBV6-2 or TRBV6-3; maybe TRBD1 (7 bases). Germline CDR1 MNHEY, CDR2 SVGEGT. V lost 5 bases and J lost 2, with 16 bases in between. This CDR3 has 15 residues. In DNA form, the CDR3 reads TGTGCCAGCAGTCACGCGGGACAGATGACCTACGAGCAGTACTTC. Its protein is CASSHAGQMTYEQYF.

The sample holds a few counts of this clonotype. This CDR3 is CAISESSRGRGNTEAFF. In nucleotides, the CDR3 is TGTGCCATCAGTGAGTCGTCTCGTGGCAGGGGGAACACTGAAGCTTTCTTT. The chain recombines TRBV10-3 with TRBJ1-1, with D maybe TRBD1 (6 bases). The CDR3 length is 17 residues. Germline V gives CDR1 ENHRY, CDR2 SYGVKD. Between the trimmed V and J ends, which lost 0 bases and 1 base, there was a span of 15 bases.

The rearrangement uses TRBV4-1 and TRBJ1-6; unclear D gene. CDR3 length equals 16 residues. V was clipped by 4 bases and J by 9 bases, with 19 bases between them. Germline CDR1 reads MGHRA; CDR2 reads YSYEKL. The CDR3 coding sequence is TGCGCCAGCAGCCCGTCCCTGGGAAGATTGGCTTCACCCCTCCACTTT. Encoded protein: CASSPSLGRLASPLHF.

This clonotype was observed a single time. The CDR3 region is CASSLTTGTSGGSRNEQFF. The CDR3 DNA is TGTGCCAGCAGCTTGACTACCGGGACTAGCGGGGGGTCCCGCAATGAGCAGTTCTTC. The rearrangement uses TRBV5-6 and TRBJ2-1, with 15 positions matching TRBD2. The J segment lost 6 bases and the V segment lost 1 base, leaving 11 bases of the junction unmatched. CDR3 length equals 19 residues. Germline lookup yields CDR1 SGHDT and CDR2 YYEEEE.

This clonotype showed up many times. The V and J genes are TRBV14 and TRBJ2-1; 7 bases match TRBD2. The CDR3 sequence is 18 residues long. CDR1 is SGHDN, CDR2 FVKESK, per germline. Trimming cost V 2 bases and J 3 bases; bases outside gene matches: 13. The CDR3 reads CASSQPSNWRGSYNEQFF. CDR3 DNA: TGTGCCAGCAGCCAACCGAGCAACTGGCGGGGGAGCTACAATGAGCAGTTCTTC.

V gene TRBV4-2 combines with J gene TRBJ2-1; possible D gene TRBD2, 5 bases. This CDR3 is 14 amino acids long. Germline loops: CDR1 LGHNA, CDR2 YNFKEQ. The ends were cut back, 0 bases at V and 4 bases at J, with 7 bases in the middle. The CDR3: CASSQEGSYNEQFF. The CDR3 nucleotides read TGTGCCAGCAGCCAAGAGGGGAGTTACAATGAGCAGTTCTTC.

There are a few counts of this clonotype. The chain is built from TRBV6-1 and TRBJ2-6; unclear D gene. The CDR3 sequence is 15 residues long. Germline CDR1 is MNHNS and CDR2 is SASEGT. V was trimmed by 4 bases and J by 0 bases, leaving 7 bases between them. CDR3 nucleotide sequence: TGTGCCAGCAGTGTCGACACCTCTGGGGCCAACGTCCTGACTTTC. Protein: CASSVDTSGANVLTF.